Listed below are T cell receptor beta chains from one sample, sequenced in a study of response to subunit inactivated influenza vaccine. TCRdb processed the RT-PCR reads anew with MiXCR; each CDR3 protein has one entry. Of 300,000 to 350,000 distinct CDR3 sequences detected, around a fifth appear once; the ten largest clones hold around 9.6%. The specimen comprised PBMCs from blood, sampled about 20 months after vaccination. The receptors originated from a man between 50 and 75 years old who received an inactivated influenza vaccine. CDR3s include the opening cysteine and the closing phenylalanine or tryptophan. Each record gives: V gene, clone size, CDR3 length, J gene, D gene, CDR3 protein, CDR3 DNA. D genes are given only for firm matches. Size is stated for part of the rows, as once, few or many counts, or as a class when the clone is expanded.

>TRBV20-1|many|14|TRBJ1-1|.
CSAVTDRYNTEAFF
TGCAGTGCCGTAACTGACAGGTATAACACTGAAGCTTTCTTT
>TRBV7-6|.|14|TRBJ1-1|.
CASSPLLVNTEAFF
TGTGCCAGCAGCCCTCTCCTTGTGAACACTGAAGCTTTCTTT
>TRBV20-1|.|19|TRBJ1-5|TRBD1
CSARDSGQGRGWTSQPQHF
TGCAGTGCTAGAGATTCAGGACAGGGAAGAGGTTGGACAAGTCAGCCCCAGCATTTT
>TRBV29-1|few|16|TRBJ2-6|.
CSVEDMTISGANVLTF
TGCAGCGTTGAAGATATGACGATCTCTGGGGCCAACGTCCTGACTTTC
>TRBV20-1|.|14|TRBJ2-7|TRBD1
CSADTGTVKNEQYF
TGCAGTGCTGACACCGGGACAGTAAAGAACGAGCAGTACTTC
>TRBV12-3/TRBV12-4|.|15|TRBJ1-4|.
CASSFGRQRNEKLFF
TGTGCCAGCAGTTTTGGGAGACAGCGTAATGAAAAACTGTTTTTT
>TRBV27|few|14|TRBJ2-1|TRBD1
CASRVGTGWNEQFF
TGTGCCAGTCGCGTCGGGACAGGGTGGAATGAGCAGTTCTTC
>TRBV4-3|.|15|TRBJ2-7|.
CASSQVGGNSYEQYF
TGCGCCAGCAGCCAAGTAGGGGGAAACTCCTACGAGCAGTACTTC
>TRBV4-3|.|15|TRBJ1-6|TRBD1
CASSPVGTANSPLHF
TGCGCCAGCAGCCCCGTCGGGACAGCAAATTCACCCCTCCACTTT
>TRBV29-1|.|16|TRBJ1-1|.
CSATGIENMVNTEAFF
TGCAGCGCCACAGGGATCGAGAATATGGTGAACACTGAAGCTTTCTTT
>TRBV28|many|13|TRBJ1-5|.
CASNRDSNQPQHF
TGTGCCAGCAACCGGGACAGCAATCAGCCCCAGCATTTT
>TRBV7-2|.|12|TRBJ2-2|.
CASSFLTGELFF
TGTGCCAGCAGCTTTCTAACCGGGGAGCTGTTTTTT
>TRBV7-2|few|17|TRBJ2-1|TRBD2
CASSLAAGGPAYNEQFF
TGTGCCAGCAGCTTAGCGGCGGGGGGGCCAGCCTACAATGAGCAGTTCTTC
>TRBV2|few|14|TRBJ1-6|TRBD1
CASKTGVVNSPLHF
TGTGCCAGCAAAACAGGGGTAGTTAATTCACCCCTCCACTTT
>TRBV4-3|.|15|TRBJ2-5|.
CASSRRTTAEETQYF
TGCGCCAGCAGCCGAAGAACGACAGCCGAAGAGACCCAGTACTTC
>TRBV23-1|few|14|TRBJ2-3|.
CASSQPDSTDTQYF
TGCGCCAGCAGTCAGCCGGACAGCACAGATACGCAGTATTTT
>TRBV6-1|.|14|TRBJ1-1|.
CASMGRTMNTEAFF
TGTGCCAGCATGGGACGGACAATGAACACTGAAGCTTTCTTT
>TRBV6-1|.|15|TRBJ2-1|.
CASNGGRLTYNEEFF
TGTGCTAGCAATGGAGGGAGGCTTACCTACAATGAGGAGTTCTTC
>TRBV20-1|.|15|TRBJ2-5|TRBD2
CSARTSGGSQETQYF
TGCAGTGCTAGAACTAGCGGGGGAAGCCAAGAGACCCAGTACTTC
>TRBV25-1|few|16|TRBJ1-2|.
CASSGAGVRANYGYTF
TGTGCCAGCAGTGGCGCAGGGGTTAGGGCTAACTATGGCTACACCTTC
>TRBV19|few|16|TRBJ2-4|.
CASSITGASAKNIQYF
TGTGCCAGTAGTATAACGGGAGCTTCTGCCAAAAACATTCAGTACTTC
>TRBV29-1|.|12|TRBJ2-7|.
CSVESTGYEQYF
TGCAGCGTTGAATCTACGGGTTACGAGCAGTACTTC
>TRBV7-9|few|15|TRBJ1-2|.
CASSLASGYNYGYTF
TGTGCCAGCAGCTTAGCATCAGGGTATAACTATGGCTACACCTTC
>TRBV18|few|15|TRBJ2-7|TRBD2
CASSPGLAGEVRQYF
TGTGCCAGCTCACCGGGACTAGCGGGAGAGGTTCGGCAGTACTTC
>TRBV19|.|15|TRBJ2-5|.
CASSIGRREQETQYF
TGTGCCAGTAGTATAGGGAGGAGGGAACAAGAGACCCAGTACTTC
>TRBV5-1|many|16|TRBJ1-3|.
CASSLAGGQRGNTIYF
TGCGCCAGCAGCTTGGCGGGCGGACAGCGAGGAAACACCATATATTTT
>TRBV12-3/TRBV12-4|many|14|TRBJ1-2|.
CASSLGPLNYGYTF
TGTGCCAGCAGTTTAGGCCCTCTCAACTATGGCTACACCTTC
>TRBV10-3|.|15|TRBJ1-5|.
CAISESMTEPAPQHF
TGTGCCATCAGTGAGTCGATGACGGAACCTGCGCCCCAGCATTTT
>TRBV11-2|.|15|TRBJ2-1|TRBD2
CASSLAAGGYNEQFF
TGTGCCAGCAGCTTAGCGGCGGGAGGCTACAATGAGCAGTTCTTC
>TRBV4-3|few|15|TRBJ2-3|TRBD1
CASSLWTGRTDTQYF
TGCGCCAGCAGCCTCTGGACAGGGAGAACAGATACGCAGTATTTT
>TRBV7-2|.|16|TRBJ2-2|TRBD1
CASSYGQGAGTGELFF
TGTGCCAGCAGCTATGGACAGGGAGCAGGCACCGGGGAGCTGTTTTTT
>TRBV20-1|.|14|TRBJ1-1|TRBD1
CSADEGQGGTEAFF
TGCAGTGCTGATGAGGGACAGGGAGGCACTGAAGCTTTCTTT
>TRBV25-1|few|14|TRBJ1-1|.
CASSELNRNTEAFF
TGTGCCAGCAGTGAATTAAATAGGAACACTGAAGCTTTCTTT
>TRBV6-2/TRBV6-3|few|12|TRBJ2-7|.
CASPSLLDEQYF
TGTGCCAGCCCCTCGCTTCTGGACGAGCAGTACTTC